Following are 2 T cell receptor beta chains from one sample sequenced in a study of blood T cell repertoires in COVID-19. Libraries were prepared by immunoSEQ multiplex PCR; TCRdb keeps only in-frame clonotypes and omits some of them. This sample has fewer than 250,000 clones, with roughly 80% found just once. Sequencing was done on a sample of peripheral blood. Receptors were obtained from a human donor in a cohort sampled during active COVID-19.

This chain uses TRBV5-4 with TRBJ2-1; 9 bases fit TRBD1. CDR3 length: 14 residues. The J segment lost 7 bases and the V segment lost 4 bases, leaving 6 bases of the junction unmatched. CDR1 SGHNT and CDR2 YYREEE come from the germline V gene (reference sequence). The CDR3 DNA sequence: TGTGCCAGCAGCCCCGGGACAGGGACGAATGAGCAGTTCTTC. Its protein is CASSPGTGTNEQFF.

The CDR3 DNA reads TGTGCCAGCAGCAGACAGGAGCTAGCCAAAAACATTCAGTACTTC. It is translated as CASSRQELAKNIQYF. This chain links TRBV5-4 with TRBJ2-4; D is perhaps TRBD1 (6 bases). The germline V and J ends were trimmed by 4 bases and 0 bases, with 11 bases remaining between them. The CDR3 spans 15 residues. Germline V gives CDR1 SGHNT, CDR2 YYREEE (reference sequence).